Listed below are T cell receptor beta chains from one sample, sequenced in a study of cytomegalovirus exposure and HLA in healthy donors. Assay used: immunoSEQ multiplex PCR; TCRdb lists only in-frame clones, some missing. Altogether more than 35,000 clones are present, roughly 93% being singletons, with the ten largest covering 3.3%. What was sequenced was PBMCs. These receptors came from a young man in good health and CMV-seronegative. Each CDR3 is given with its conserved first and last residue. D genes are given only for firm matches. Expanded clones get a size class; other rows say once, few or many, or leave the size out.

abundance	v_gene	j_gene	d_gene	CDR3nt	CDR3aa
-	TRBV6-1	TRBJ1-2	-	TGTGCCGGAGGACAGAACTATGGCTACACCTTC	CAGGQNYGYTF
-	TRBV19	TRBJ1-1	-	TGTGCCAGTAGTCCCCCGGGGAGGAAGGGCACTGAAGCTTTCTTT	CASSPPGRKGTEAFF
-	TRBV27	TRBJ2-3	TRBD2	TGTGCCAGCAGTTGGGCTAGCGGTACAGATACGCAGTATTTT	CASSWASGTDTQYF
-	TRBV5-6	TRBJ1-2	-	TGTGCCAGCAGTATGGACTGGGATAAGCGTGGCTACACCTTC	CASSMDWDKRGYTF
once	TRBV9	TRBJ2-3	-	TGTGCCAGCAGCGCGGGGGGCCGATCGTTGACAGATACGCAGTATTTT	CASSAGGRSLTDTQYF
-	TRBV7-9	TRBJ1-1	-	TGTGCCAGCAGCGCGGGAGAGGGTGAAGCTTTCTTT	CASSAGEGEAFF
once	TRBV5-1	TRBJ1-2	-	TGCGCCAGCAGCTTGGACGGGACACAACTAACCTATGGCTACACCTTC	CASSLDGTQLTYGYTF
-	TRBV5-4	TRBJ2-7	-	TGTGCCAGCAGCTTGGTAGGGGGTGACGAGCAGTACTTC	CASSLVGGDEQYF
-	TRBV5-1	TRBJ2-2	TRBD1	TGCGCCAGTGGGACAGGGGATAACACCGGGGAGCTGTTTTTT	CASGTGDNTGELFF
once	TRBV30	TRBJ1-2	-	TGTGCCTGGGGCCAAGGAGGGTACCATGGCTACACCTTC	CAWGQGGYHGYTF
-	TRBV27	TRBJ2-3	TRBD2	TGTGCCAGCATTCCCGTAGGACTAGCGATAACAGATACGCAGTATTTT	CASIPVGLAITDTQYF
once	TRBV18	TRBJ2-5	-	TGTGCCAGCTCACCAAGTTGGGGCGGGACAGAGACCCAGTACTTC	CASSPSWGGTETQYF
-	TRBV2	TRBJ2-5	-	TGTGCCAGCAAGGAGACAGAAGAAGAGACCCAGTACTTC	CASKETEEETQYF
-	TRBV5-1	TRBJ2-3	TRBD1	TGCGCCAGCAGCTTGGACAGGGGTAAAGGTACGCAGTATTTT	CASSLDRGKGTQYF
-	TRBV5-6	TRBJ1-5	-	TGTGCCAGCAGCTTTGGGCAGAATCAGCCCCAGCATTTT	CASSFGQNQPQHF
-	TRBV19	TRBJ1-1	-	TGTGCCAGTAGTACCCGTGGACAGCTGAACACTGAAGCTTTCTTT	CASSTRGQLNTEAFF
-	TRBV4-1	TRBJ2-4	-	TGCGCCAGCAGCCAAGAAAGGACTCTAGCCAAAAACATTCAGTACTTC	CASSQERTLAKNIQYF
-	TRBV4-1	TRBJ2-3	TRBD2	TGCGCCAGCAGCTTTCGGGGGCGGGGGGGCCCGGATACGCAGTATTTT	CASSFRGRGGPDTQYF
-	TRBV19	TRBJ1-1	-	TGTGCCAGTAGTATCCCTAGTGGGGGGTCGAACACTGAAGCTTTCTTT	CASSIPSGGSNTEAFF
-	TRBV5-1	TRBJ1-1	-	TGCGCCAGCAGCGGCACCGGGGGGAACACTGAAGCTTTCTTT	CASSGTGGNTEAFF
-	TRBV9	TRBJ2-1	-	TGTGCCAGCAGCGTAGTACTCAGGATACACTCCTCCTACAATGAGCAGTTCTTC	CASSVVLRIHSSYNEQFF
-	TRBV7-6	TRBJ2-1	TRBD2	TGTGCCAGCAGCCCAAGCGGGGGGTCCTACAATGAGCAGTTCTTC	CASSPSGGSYNEQFF
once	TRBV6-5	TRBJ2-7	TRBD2	TGTGCCAGCAGTTCGCGGGCGGGAGCGTCCTACGAGCAGTACTTC	CASSSRAGASYEQYF